Listed below are T cell receptor beta chains from one sample, sequenced in a study of blood T cells in healthy people across ages. TCRdb reprocessed the 5' RACE reads with MiXCR, giving one entry per CDR3 protein. The data show fewer than 700,000 distinct CDR3 sequences, with approximately 40% seen just once and around 30% held by the top ten. Source material: blood. These receptors were obtained from a man aged 80 or over in good health. The CDR3 runs from the conserved cysteine through the conserved F or W. Each record gives: J gene, clone size, V gene, D gene, CDR3 DNA, CDR3 protein. The D gene is left open where the match is weak. Size values are once, few and many counts, or a class for expanded clones, and some rows have none.

J gene: TRBJ2-2; clone size: NA; V gene: TRBV6-6; D gene: NA; CDR3 DNA: TGTGCCAGCAGTTACAAGGGGCCGGGCACCGGGGAGCTGTTTTTT; CDR3 protein: CASSYKGPGTGELFF
J gene: TRBJ2-5; clone size: few; V gene: TRBV29-1; D gene: TRBD1; CDR3 DNA: TGCAGCGTTGAGAGGGGGCCCGAAGAGACCCAGTACTTC; CDR3 protein: CSVERGPEETQYF
J gene: TRBJ2-7; clone size: NA; V gene: TRBV2; D gene: NA; CDR3 DNA: TGTGCCAGCAGTTACCCACAGGGAGATCCGGGTTACGAGCAGTACTTC; CDR3 protein: CASSYPQGDPGYEQYF
J gene: TRBJ2-1; clone size: few; V gene: TRBV27; D gene: NA; CDR3 DNA: TGTGCCAGCAGTTTAAGATGGGTCTACAATGAGCAGTTCTTC; CDR3 protein: CASSLRWVYNEQFF
J gene: TRBJ1-5; clone size: few; V gene: TRBV11-3; D gene: NA; CDR3 DNA: TGTGCCAGCAGCTTAGATCTCGCAGGGACTCAGCCCCAGCATTTT; CDR3 protein: CASSLDLAGTQPQHF
J gene: TRBJ2-4; clone size: few; V gene: TRBV7-2; D gene: TRBD2; CDR3 DNA: TGTGCCAGCAGCTTAGATCATCCAGCTCTAGCGGGTGTGAAAAACATTCAGTACTTC; CDR3 protein: CASSLDHPALAGVKNIQYF
J gene: TRBJ2-2; clone size: NA; V gene: TRBV9; D gene: NA; CDR3 DNA: TGTGCCAGCAGCGTAGACTTGGTTTGGGCCGGGGAGCTGTTTTTT; CDR3 protein: CASSVDLVWAGELFF
J gene: TRBJ2-7; clone size: NA; V gene: TRBV30; D gene: TRBD1; CDR3 DNA: TGTGCCGGGTTGACAGGGGCTCACGAGCAGTACTTC; CDR3 protein: CAGLTGAHEQYF
J gene: TRBJ1-6; clone size: once; V gene: TRBV13; D gene: TRBD1; CDR3 DNA: TGTGCCAGCAGCTCCGGGACAGGGGCCTTCTCCTATAATTCACCCCTCCACTTT; CDR3 protein: CASSSGTGAFSYNSPLHF
J gene: TRBJ1-2; clone size: NA; V gene: TRBV5-1; D gene: TRBD1; CDR3 DNA: TGCGCCAGCAGCTTGGACCCAGGGGGCGCGGATGGCTACACCTTC; CDR3 protein: CASSLDPGGADGYTF
J gene: TRBJ2-1; clone size: many; V gene: TRBV7-2; D gene: NA; CDR3 DNA: TGTGCCAGCAGCTTAGGCAGCTTTAACAATGAGCAGTTCTTC; CDR3 protein: CASSLGSFNNEQFF
J gene: TRBJ2-3; clone size: NA; V gene: TRBV3-1; D gene: NA; CDR3 DNA: TGTGCCAGCGGGGCTCTAAGGAGAACAGATACGCAGTATTTT; CDR3 protein: CASGALRRTDTQYF
J gene: TRBJ2-6; clone size: NA; V gene: TRBV5-1; D gene: NA; CDR3 DNA: TGCGCCAGCAGCTTAGGACAGTTTTCTGGGGCCAACGTCCTGACTTTC; CDR3 protein: CASSLGQFSGANVLTF
J gene: TRBJ2-1; clone size: few; V gene: TRBV6-4; D gene: TRBD2; CDR3 DNA: TGTGCCAGCAGTGCCGAAGGACTAGGGGTCAATGAGCAGTTCTTC; CDR3 protein: CASSAEGLGVNEQFF
J gene: TRBJ1-1; clone size: NA; V gene: TRBV6-2/TRBV6-3; D gene: NA; CDR3 DNA: TGTGCCAGCAGCCCGAGGGCTGAAGCTTTCTTT; CDR3 protein: CASSPRAEAFF
J gene: TRBJ2-5; clone size: few; V gene: TRBV12-3/TRBV12-4; D gene: NA; CDR3 DNA: TGTGCCAGCAGTTTAGCCCAGGGGACCCAGTACTTC; CDR3 protein: CASSLAQGTQYF
J gene: TRBJ2-5; clone size: NA; V gene: TRBV5-6; D gene: NA; CDR3 DNA: TGTGCCAGCAGCTATGTGGCAGTGGAGACCCAGTACTTC; CDR3 protein: CASSYVAVETQYF
J gene: TRBJ1-5; clone size: NA; V gene: TRBV5-4; D gene: NA; CDR3 DNA: TGTGCCAGCAGCTTGGGACAAGAAATGCCCCAGCATTTT; CDR3 protein: CASSLGQEMPQHF
J gene: TRBJ2-7; clone size: few; V gene: TRBV2; D gene: TRBD1; CDR3 DNA: TGTGCCAGCAGGGAGTCCGGGACAGGGGGGGACGAGCAGTACTTC; CDR3 protein: CASRESGTGGDEQYF
J gene: TRBJ1-1; clone size: NA; V gene: TRBV18; D gene: TRBD1; CDR3 DNA: TGTGCCAGCTCACCCTCCGGGACAGGGGATGAAGCTTTCTTT; CDR3 protein: CASSPSGTGDEAFF
J gene: TRBJ2-6; clone size: NA; V gene: TRBV9; D gene: NA; CDR3 DNA: TGTGCCAGCAGCTTAAGGCACTCTGGGGCCAACGTCCTGACTTTC; CDR3 protein: CASSLRHSGANVLTF
J gene: TRBJ2-2; clone size: NA; V gene: TRBV3-1; D gene: TRBD1; CDR3 DNA: TGTGCCAGCAGCCTGGACAGGGGCCCCGGGGAGCTGTTTTTT; CDR3 protein: CASSLDRGPGELFF
J gene: TRBJ2-7; clone size: NA; V gene: TRBV4-3; D gene: TRBD2; CDR3 DNA: TGCGCCAGCAGCCCCGGGACTAGTAGGTACGAGCAGTACTTC; CDR3 protein: CASSPGTSRYEQYF
J gene: TRBJ2-7; clone size: NA; V gene: TRBV28; D gene: TRBD2; CDR3 DNA: TGTGCCAGGACTAGCGGGAGCCTCTACGCGCAGTACTTC; CDR3 protein: CARTSGSLYAQYF
J gene: TRBJ2-3; clone size: NA; V gene: TRBV4-3; D gene: NA; CDR3 DNA: TGCGCCAGCAGCCTTCGACAGGTAGGAGGTGAGACGCAGTATTTT; CDR3 protein: CASSLRQVGGETQYF
J gene: TRBJ2-7; clone size: few; V gene: TRBV28; D gene: TRBD2; CDR3 DNA: TGTGCCAGCAGTTTCCCTAGCGGGAGTTACGAGCAGTACTTC; CDR3 protein: CASSFPSGSYEQYF
J gene: TRBJ2-3; clone size: few; V gene: TRBV4-2; D gene: NA; CDR3 DNA: TGTGCCAGCAGCCGCGCACAGACAGGTGAAGATACGCAGTATTTT; CDR3 protein: CASSRAQTGEDTQYF
J gene: TRBJ2-1; clone size: NA; V gene: TRBV24-1; D gene: NA; CDR3 DNA: TGTGCCACCAGTGATTCGACAGGTGCGGGCTCCTACAATGAGCAGTTCTTC; CDR3 protein: CATSDSTGAGSYNEQFF
J gene: TRBJ2-1; clone size: many; V gene: TRBV3-1; D gene: TRBD1; CDR3 DNA: TGTGCCAGCAGCCAAACAGGGGGCGGTGAGCAGTTCTTC; CDR3 protein: CASSQTGGGEQFF
J gene: TRBJ2-2; clone size: NA; V gene: TRBV25-1; D gene: NA; CDR3 DNA: TGTGCCAGCAGTGAATTTCGGGGCGACACCGGGGAGCTGTTTTTT; CDR3 protein: CASSEFRGDTGELFF